One and the same sample provided the 5 T cell receptor beta chains below, sequenced in a study of T cell responses to AZD1222 COVID-19 vaccine. Sequencing was performed with immunoSEQ multiplex PCR; in TCRdb, only in-frame clones are kept and a portion is missing. The sample shows about 190,000 clones, roughly 90% of them seen only once. The sequencing here drew on peripheral blood, taken on day 0 of AZD1222 vaccination. These receptors were obtained from an adult in good health.

The chain employs TRBV7-9 and TRBJ2-3; D gene uncertain. V was shortened by 0 bases and J by 0 bases, with 13 bases between the two germline ends. The CDR3 spans 17 residues. Germline V gene data show CDR1 as SEHNR and CDR2 as FQNEAQ (reference sequence). The CDR3: CASSLALAGPSTDTQYF. The CDR3 region has the DNA TGTGCCAGCAGCTTAGCACTTGCAGGCCCAAGCACAGATACGCAGTATTTT.

The chain uses TRBV25-1 and TRBJ1-3; D ambiguous. Trimming took off 8 bases at V and 7 bases at J, with 12 bases between the two ends. In germline, CDR1 is MGHDK, CDR2 SYGVNS. The CDR3 runs to 12 residues. CDR3 nucleotide sequence: TGTGCCAGCTCCACGAGTTGGAACACCATATATTTT. Protein: CASSTSWNTIYF.

The V gene is TRBV6-2 or TRBV6-3, the J gene TRBJ2-1; tentative D call: TRBD1 (5 bases). Germline loops: CDR1 MNHEY, CDR2 SVGEGT. The CDR3 sequence is 16 residues long. Trimming removed 5 bases at V and 2 bases at J, with 16 bases between. The CDR3 coding sequence is TGTGCCAGCAGTAAACACCAGGGTGGCCCCTACAATGAGCAGTTCTTC. It yields the protein CASSKHQGGPYNEQFF.

This clone occurred once. The gene calls are TRBV2 and TRBJ1-1; no clear D. The CDR3 extends over 10 amino acids. The V gene's germline CDR1 is SNHLY and CDR2 FYNNEI. V lost 6 bases and J 12 bases, leaving 11 bases between the germline ends. As DNA, the CDR3 is TGTGCCAGCAGCCAAGGGTTCTCTTTCTTT. Protein sequence: CASSQGFSFF.

Written as DNA, the CDR3 is TGTGCCAGCAGTTACTCGTCAGGGGGCAGGTACGAGCAGTACTTC. The encoded protein is CASSYSSGGRYEQYF. The V call is TRBV6-6, the J call TRBJ2-7, with 8 bases matching TRBD1. J lost 4 bases, V lost 0 bases, and 5 bases had no gene match. The CDR3 runs 15 residues. CDR1 is MNHNY, CDR2 SVGAGI, per germline (reference sequence).